These 15 T cell receptor beta chains were all obtained from the same sample, sequenced in a study of kidney transplant recipient with SARS-CoV-2 infection (dated by TCRdb to the early 2020s). Sequenced using an Illumina MiSeq. Using fastp trimming at Q25 and MiXCR clonotype assembly, TCRdb reanalyzed the public sequencing data and kept in-frame beta chains. Identical CDR3 protein sequences are pooled into one entry, listed with their most common genes and DNA. In all, the sample holds 250,000 or so distinct CDR3 sequences, and about 28% of those were seen once. Almost 7.5% of the sample goes to the ten largest clones. The time point label here, explained by the study, means: pre-pandemic baseline sample and day 111 after first positive SARS-CoV-2 test. Source: a blood sample, taken at baseline and between days 110 and 120 from a kidney transplant recipient. The receptors derive from a male patient in his thirties who had COVID-19 and was a kidney transplant recipient. In transplant recipients, some T cells may be of donor rather than host origin.

As for this clonotype: This may be a read error: a much more frequent sequence differs by one nucleotide. This chain links TRBV5-1 with TRBJ2-2, with a weak D call TRBD1 (6 bases). The CDR3 consists of 16 residues. Deletions cut 5 bases from V and 1 base from J, with 15 bases between. CDR1 and CDR2 from the germline V gene are SGHRS and YFSETQ. The CDR3 bases are TGCGCCAGCAGGGAATTACAGGGAGTGAACACCGGGGAGCTGTTTTTT. It translates to CASRELQGVNTGELFF.

In regard to this clonotype: A much larger clone differs by one base, so this may be a read error. The V call is TRBV6-5, the J call TRBJ1-1, with D possibly TRBD1 on 6 matching bases. The germline CDR1 and CDR2 sequences are MNHEY and SVGAGI. With 7 bases removed from V and 4 bases from J, the gap between germline ends came to 16 bases. The CDR3 totals 14 residues. The CDR3 DNA follows: TGTGCCAGCAATGAAAAGGGGGGTACCACTGAAGCTTTCTTT. As protein: CASNEKGGTTEAFF.

Remarks on this clonotype: One base away lies a much larger clone, so this may be a sequencing read error. The chain uses TRBV6-9 and TRBJ1-2; D is uncertain. CDR1 is MNHGY and CDR2 is SVAAGI in the germline V gene. Trimming cost V 5 bases and J 4 bases, with 23 bases left between them. CDR3 size: 17 residues. The CDR3 here is CASSNELPYGKTYGYTF. The DNA for the CDR3 is TGTGCCAGCAGTAACGAACTGCCTTACGGAAAGACCTATGGCTACACCTTC.

This clonotype was seen more than once but under ten times. The CDR3 protein is CASSVVRTSRKTYGYTF. CDR3 sequence (DNA): TGTGCCAGCAGCGTCGTACGAACAAGCAGAAAGACCTATGGCTACACCTTC. The rearrangement joins TRBV11-2 to TRBJ1-2; D not certain. The ends were cut back, 5 bases at V and 4 bases at J, with 23 bases in the middle. Germline CDR1 and CDR2: SGHAT and FQNNGV. The CDR3 has 17 residues.

This clonotype appeared many times. The V call is TRBV24-1, the J call TRBJ2-1; 12 bases align to TRBD2. Per the germline V gene, CDR1 is KGHDR and CDR2 is SFDVKD. V trimming: 5 bases; J trimming: 0 bases; junction bases outside the gene matches: 7. The CDR3 extends over 18 amino acids. The DNA for the CDR3 is TGTGCCACCAGTGCTGTGACTAGCGGGAGTCCCTCCTACAATGAGCAGTTCTTC. This sequence encodes CATSAVTSGSPSYNEQFF.

Only a few counts were recorded for this clonotype. This may be a read error, as it is one base from a much larger clone. The chain uses TRBV9 and TRBJ2-2, with 7 positions matching TRBD1. The CDR3 is 15 residues long. CDR1 and CDR2 (germline): SGDLS, YYNGEE. CDR3: CAGSVTGVNTGELFF. CDR3 nucleotides: TGTGCCGGCAGCGTAACAGGGGTTAACACCGGGGAGCTGTTTTTT.

This clonotype was seen ten or more times. The chain carries TRBV15 and TRBJ2-6; maybe TRBD2 (5 bases). Trimming removed 0 bases at V and 0 bases at J, with 15 bases between. From germline, CDR1 is LNHNV and CDR2 YYDKDF (reference sequence). The CDR3 runs to 19 residues. The CDR3 loop reads CATSRDLRGRGSGANVLTF. For the CDR3, the DNA is TGTGCCACCAGCAGAGATCTTCGAGGGCGCGGCTCTGGGGCCAACGTCCTGACTTTC.

This clonotype was observed many times. V gene TRBV20-1 combines with J gene TRBJ2-4; 12 bases fit TRBD2. With 7 bases clipped from V and 4 bases from J, the junction kept 2 bases outside the gene matches. CDR3 size: 13 residues. From germline, CDR1 is DFQATT and CDR2 SNEGSKA (reference sequence). CDR3 sequence: CSGTSGMKNIQYF. The CDR3 region has the DNA TGCAGTGGGACTAGCGGGATGAAAAACATTCAGTACTTC.

This clonotype was seen at least ten times. V gene TRBV7-3 combines with J gene TRBJ2-5; 10 bases match TRBD2. V was pared by 4 bases and J by 13 bases, with 12 bases of the junction left unmatched. The CDR3 length is 14 residues. CDR1 is SGHTA and CDR2 is FQGTGA in the germline V gene. CDR3 in amino acids: CASSSGTSASPWYF. In DNA, the CDR3 is TGTGCCAGCAGCTCCGGGACTAGCGCCTCTCCCTGGTACTTC.

This clonotype was detected many times. The chain uses TRBV15 and TRBJ1-2; D is unclear. There are 17 residues in the CDR3. Trimming removed 4 bases from V and 4 bases from J, with 22 bases in between. Germline CDR1 and CDR2: LNHNV and YYDKDF (reference sequence). CDR3 sequence: CATSMSIRCGKTYGYTF. The CDR3 DNA follows: TGTGCCACCAGCATGTCGATAAGGTGTGGAAAGACCTATGGCTACACCTTC.

Regarding this clonotype: A much larger clone lies one base from this, so it may be a read error. V is TRBV4-2 and J is TRBJ2-1, with TRBD2 identical over 10 bases. Germline CDR1 is LGHNA and CDR2 is YNFKEQ. The CDR3 has 15 amino acids. J gave up 9 bases and V 1 base, and 6 bases lay outside the gene matches. The CDR3 is CASSQVASGSCEQFF. In nucleotides, the CDR3 is TGTGCCAGCAGCCAAGTGGCTAGCGGGAGCTGTGAGCAGTTCTTC.

This clonotype was detected only a few times. This chain uses TRBV20-1 with TRBJ2-3; D not certain. CDR1 is DFQATT and CDR2 is SNEGSKA in the germline V gene (reference sequence). Trimming cost V 0 bases and J 2 bases, with 9 bases left between them. The CDR3 is 14 residues long. The CDR3 sequence is CSARDPLYTDTQYF. The CDR3 DNA reads as TGCAGTGCTAGAGATCCACTTTACACAGATACGCAGTATTTT.

In its sample, this clonotype was seen once. Since a much larger clone is just one base distant, this may be a read error. The CDR3 ends on some other residue instead of the conserved phenylalanine or tryptophan, so this is likely a read error. The limits of the CDR3 on the DNA are not certain, so only TCRdb's listed CDR3 is given. This chain joins TRBV3-2 and TRBJ2-7. TRBV3-2 is annotated as a pseudogene. Both ends counted, the CDR3 spans 14 residues. This CDR3 is CASSDTWGFHEQYY.

The chain couples TRBV21-1 to TRBJ2-1. TRBV21-1 is classified as a pseudogene. This CDR3 contains 17 residues. The CDR3 coding sequence is TGTGCCAGCAGCGGATGTATACTACACCATTCCGACAATGAGCAGTTCTTC. Its protein is CASSGCILHHSDNEQFF.

In this sample, this clonotype turned up many times. The gene calls are TRBV19 and TRBJ1-6; the match to TRBD1 covers 10 bases. CDR3 length: 15 amino acids. The junction had 4 bases not matched to a gene; V was cut back by 6 bases and J by 5 bases. CDR1 is LNHDA and CDR2 is SQIVND in the germline V gene (reference sequence). The CDR3 DNA reads TGTGCCAGTAGGGGACAGGGGTTACATAATTCACCCCTCCACTTT. Residues: CASRGQGLHNSPLHF.